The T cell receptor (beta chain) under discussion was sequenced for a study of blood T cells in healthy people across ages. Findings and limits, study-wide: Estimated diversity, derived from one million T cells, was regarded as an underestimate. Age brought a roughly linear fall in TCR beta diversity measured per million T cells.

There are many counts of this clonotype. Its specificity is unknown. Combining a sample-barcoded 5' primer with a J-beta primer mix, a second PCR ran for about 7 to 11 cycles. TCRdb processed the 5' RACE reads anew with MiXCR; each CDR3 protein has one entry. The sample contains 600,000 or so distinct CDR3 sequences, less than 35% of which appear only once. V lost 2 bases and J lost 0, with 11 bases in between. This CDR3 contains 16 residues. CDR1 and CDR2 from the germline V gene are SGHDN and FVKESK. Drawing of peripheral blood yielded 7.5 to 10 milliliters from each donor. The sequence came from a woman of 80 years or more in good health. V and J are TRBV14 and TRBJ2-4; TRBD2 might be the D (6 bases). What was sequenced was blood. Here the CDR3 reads CASSQLGGEAKNIQYF. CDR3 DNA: TGTGCCAGCAGCCAACTAGGAGGGGAAGCCAAAAACATTCAGTACTTC.